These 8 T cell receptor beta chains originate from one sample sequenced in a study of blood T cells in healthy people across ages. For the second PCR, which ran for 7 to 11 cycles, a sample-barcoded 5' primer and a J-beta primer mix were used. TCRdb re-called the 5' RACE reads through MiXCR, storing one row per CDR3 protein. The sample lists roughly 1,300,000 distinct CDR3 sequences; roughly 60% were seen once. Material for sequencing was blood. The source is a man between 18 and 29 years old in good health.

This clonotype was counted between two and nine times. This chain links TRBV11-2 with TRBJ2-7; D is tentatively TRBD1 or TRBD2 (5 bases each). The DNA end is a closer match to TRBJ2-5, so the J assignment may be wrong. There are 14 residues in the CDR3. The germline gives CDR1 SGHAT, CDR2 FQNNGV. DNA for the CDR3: TGTGCCAGCAGCTTAGTCGAGGGGCTAGAGACCCAGTACTTC. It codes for CASSLVEGLETQYF.

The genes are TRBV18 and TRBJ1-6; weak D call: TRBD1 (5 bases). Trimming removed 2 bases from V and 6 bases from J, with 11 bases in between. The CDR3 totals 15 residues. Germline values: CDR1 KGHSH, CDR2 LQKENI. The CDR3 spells CASSPRGWGNSPLHF. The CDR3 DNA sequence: TGTGCCAGCTCACCAAGGGGTTGGGGTAATTCACCCCTCCACTTT.

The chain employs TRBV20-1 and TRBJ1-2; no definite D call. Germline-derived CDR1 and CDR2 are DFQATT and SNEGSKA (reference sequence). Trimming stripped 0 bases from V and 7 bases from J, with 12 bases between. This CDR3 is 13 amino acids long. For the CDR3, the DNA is TGCAGTGCTAGAGATTACGCGGGGTTTGGCTACACCTTC. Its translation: CSARDYAGFGYTF.

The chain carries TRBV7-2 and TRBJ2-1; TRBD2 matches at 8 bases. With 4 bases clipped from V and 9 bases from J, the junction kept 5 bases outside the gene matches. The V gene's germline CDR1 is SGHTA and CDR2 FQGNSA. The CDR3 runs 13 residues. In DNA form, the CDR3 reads TGTGCCAGCAGCTCCGGGGGGGCCCGTGAGCAGTTCTTC. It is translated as CASSSGGAREQFF.

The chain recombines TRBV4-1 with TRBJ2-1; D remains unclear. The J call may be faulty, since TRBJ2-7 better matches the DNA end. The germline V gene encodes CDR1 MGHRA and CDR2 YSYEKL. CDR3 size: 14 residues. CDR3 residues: CASSPPSSYNEQYF. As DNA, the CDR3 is TGCGCCAGCAGCCCCCCGAGCTCCTACAATGAGCAGTACTTC.

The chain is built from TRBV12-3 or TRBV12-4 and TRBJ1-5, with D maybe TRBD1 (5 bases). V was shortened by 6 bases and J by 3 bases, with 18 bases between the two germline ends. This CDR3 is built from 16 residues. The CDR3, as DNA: TGTGCCAGCAGCCTATCGGGACTGACTCCCAATCAGCCCCAGCATTTT. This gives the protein CASSLSGLTPNQPQHF.

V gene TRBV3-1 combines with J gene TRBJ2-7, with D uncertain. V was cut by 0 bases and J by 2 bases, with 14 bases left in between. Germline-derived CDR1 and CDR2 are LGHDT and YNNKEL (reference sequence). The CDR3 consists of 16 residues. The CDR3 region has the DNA TGTGCCAGCAGCCAAGAAGGGTCCGGAGAAGCCTACGAGCAGTACTTC. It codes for CASSQEGSGEAYEQYF.

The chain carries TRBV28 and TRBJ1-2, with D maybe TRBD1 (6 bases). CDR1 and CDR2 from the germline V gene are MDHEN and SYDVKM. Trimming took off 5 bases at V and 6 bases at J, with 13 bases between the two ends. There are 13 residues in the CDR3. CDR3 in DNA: TGTGCCAGCAGTCGGCGACAGGAAAATGGCTACACCTTC. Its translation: CASSRRQENGYTF.